One sample yielded the 22 T cell receptor beta chains listed below, sequenced in a study of CD8 T cells in ankylosing spondylitis. TCRdb reanalysed the 5' RACE reads using MiXCR and keeps one entry per CDR3 protein. The table lists about 42,000 distinct CDR3 sequences, 4% of them singletons. The sequencing sample was made of blood, either unsorted or a sorted T cell fraction (not recorded which). The source of these receptors is a female donor with ankylosing spondylitis or in good health (not recorded which).

This clonotype was seen ten or more times. The J gene is TRBJ2-7, the V gene TRBV9, with TRBD2 as a possible D gene (6 bases). V was clipped by 4 bases and J by 1 base, with 12 bases between them. The CDR3 sequence is 14 residues long. CDR1 and CDR2 from the germline V gene are SGDLS and YYNGEE. CDR3 amino acids: CASSTRGTSYEQYF. The CDR3 DNA reads as TGTGCCAGCAGCACCCGGGGGACGTCCTACGAGCAGTACTTC.

This clonotype was counted at least ten times. V gene TRBV9 combines with J gene TRBJ1-4; D is unclear. The CDR3 covers 15 residues. The germline CDR1 and CDR2 sequences are SGDLS and YYNGEE. V lost 1 base to trimming and J lost 6 bases, with 13 bases between them. The CDR3 coding sequence is TGTGCCAGCAGCGTAAGTGGACGCTTGGATGAAAAACTGTTTTTT. This sequence encodes CASSVSGRLDEKLFF.

This clonotype was found many times. The chain is built from TRBV9 and TRBJ1-3; D gene ambiguous. CDR1 is SGDLS and CDR2 is YYNGEE in the germline V gene. Between the trimmed V and J ends, which lost 0 bases and 0 bases, there was a span of 7 bases. CDR3 size: 15 residues. The CDR3 DNA reads TGTGCCAGCAGCGTAGAACCCATCTCTGGAAACACCATATATTTT. Translating it yields CASSVEPISGNTIYF.

By proportion, this clonotype is medium-sized (0.01 to 0.1%). J is TRBJ2-2 and V is TRBV9, with 8 bases identical to TRBD1. J gave up 0 bases and V 3 bases, and 1 base lay outside the gene matches. In germline, CDR1 is SGDLS, CDR2 YYNGEE. This CDR3 spans 15 amino acids. Here the CDR3 reads CASSGTGSNTGELFF. DNA for the CDR3: TGTGCCAGCAGCGGGACAGGGTCGAACACCGGGGAGCTGTTTTTT.

The sample holds many counts of this clonotype. The chain links TRBV9 to TRBJ2-5; perhaps TRBD1 as D (5 bases). CDR1 and CDR2 from the germline V gene are SGDLS and YYNGEE. The V end lost 0 bases, the J end lost 0 bases, and 15 bases lay between the germline ends. The CDR3 is made up of 17 amino acids. CDR3 residues: CASSVGGKGPYQETQYF. The CDR3, as DNA: TGTGCCAGCAGCGTAGGTGGGAAGGGGCCGTACCAAGAGACCCAGTACTTC.

This clonotype was seen many times. DNA of the CDR3: TGTGCCAGCAGCGTAGCGAGACTAGGGGGGCCAGATACGCAGTATTTT. As protein: CASSVARLGGPDTQYF. The chain links TRBV9 to TRBJ2-3; tentatively, D is TRBD1 or TRBD2 (6 bases each). Germline V gene lookup returns CDR1 SGDLS and CDR2 YYNGEE. Trimming took 0 bases from V and 4 from J, leaving 15 bases between them. The CDR3 is 16 amino acids.

This clonotype appeared many times. Here the CDR3 reads CASSVDGGVGGYTF. For the CDR3, the DNA is TGTGCCAGCAGCGTAGACGGGGGGGTTGGTGGCTACACCTTC. The rearrangement uses TRBV9 and TRBJ1-2; possible D gene TRBD1, 5 bases. This CDR3 has 14 residues. V lost 0 bases, J lost 7 bases, and 13 bases lay in between. The germline V gene encodes CDR1 SGDLS and CDR2 YYNGEE.

At least ten counts were recorded for this clonotype. For the CDR3, the DNA is TGTGCCAGCAGTGCGTCGGACTCTGGAAACACCATATATTTT. It yields the protein CASSASDSGNTIYF. V and J are TRBV9 and TRBJ1-3, with D unclear. Germline lookup yields CDR1 SGDLS and CDR2 YYNGEE. The CDR3 consists of 14 residues. Trimming removed 5 bases at V and 0 bases at J, with 9 bases between.

This clonotype was observed at least ten times. The chain joins TRBV9 to TRBJ1-2, with 8 bases lining up with TRBD1. The CDR3 sequence is 18 residues long. In germline, CDR1 is SGDLS, CDR2 YYNGEE. Trimming at V came to 0 bases and at J to 3 bases, leaving 13 bases not matched to a gene. The CDR3 reads CASSVARGRGLVDYGYTF. The CDR3 coding sequence is TGTGCCAGCAGCGTAGCTAGGGGCAGGGGGCTCGTTGACTATGGCTACACCTTC. The full variable domain, completed using reference TRBV9 and TRBJ1-2, is DSGVTQTPKHLITATGQRVTLRCSPRSGDLSVYWYQQSLDQGLQFLIQYYNGEERAKGNILERFSAQQFPDLHSELNLSSLELGDSALYFCASSVARGRGLVDYGYTFGSGTRLTVV.

This clonotype was seen many times. The CDR3 sequence is CASSSQGMWAGNTIYF. CDR3 bases: TGTGCCAGCAGCTCACAGGGGATGTGGGCTGGAAACACCATATATTTT. The V call is TRBV9, the J call TRBJ1-3; 7 bases align to TRBD1. The V gene end was trimmed by 4 bases and the J gene end by 2 bases; junction bases not matched to a gene: 9. The CDR3 has 16 residues. The germline V gene encodes CDR1 SGDLS and CDR2 YYNGEE.

This clonotype has a count of ten or more. The chain is built from TRBV9 and TRBJ1-1; D uncertain. The CDR3 is made up of 14 amino acids. Per germline, CDR1 SGDLS and CDR2 YYNGEE. Trimming took 0 bases from V and 5 from J, leaving 11 bases between them. The chain's CDR3 is CASSVVEGGTEAFF. As DNA, the CDR3 is TGTGCCAGCAGCGTAGTGGAGGGTGGGACTGAAGCTTTCTTT.

This clonotype occurred many times. The CDR3 DNA reads TGTGCCAGCTCTCAAGGACTAGCGGGGTTTAGCTCCTACAATGAGCAGTTCTTC. This translates into CASSQGLAGFSSYNEQFF. The chain is built from TRBV9 and TRBJ2-1, with 12 positions matching TRBD2. Germline CDR1 is SGDLS and CDR2 is YYNGEE. This CDR3 region has 18 residues. V lost 7 bases and J lost 0; bases outside the gene matches: 11.

The gene calls are TRBV9 and TRBJ2-1; 8 bases align to TRBD2. Germline V gene sequence: CDR1 SGDLS, CDR2 YYNGEE. The J segment lost 6 bases and the V segment lost 0 bases, leaving 5 bases of the junction unmatched. The CDR3 spans 15 residues. DNA of the CDR3: TGTGCCAGCAGCGTAGGGGGTAGCGGGGCCAATGAGCAGTTCTTC. Its translation: CASSVGGSGANEQFF.

This sequence joins TRBV9 and TRBJ2-3; D unclear. Germline V CDR1 and CDR2: SGDLS, YYNGEE. This CDR3 has 14 residues. V dropped 4 bases and J dropped 7 bases, with 16 bases sitting between them. The CDR3 is CASSPETSGNTQYF. The CDR3 bases are TGTGCCAGCAGCCCAGAAACGTCAGGAAATACGCAGTATTTT.

This clonotype has at least ten counts. The chain uses TRBV9 and TRBJ2-2; 7 bases agree with TRBD1. This CDR3 is built from 15 residues. Germline CDR1 and CDR2: SGDLS and YYNGEE. After removal of 1 base from V and 5 bases from J, the junction contained 5 bases not matched to a gene. In nucleotides, the CDR3 is TGTGCCAGCAGCGTAATGGACAGGCAGACCGGGGAGCTGTTTTTT. Translating it yields CASSVMDRQTGELFF.

This clonotype was detected many times. V is TRBV9 and J is TRBJ2-2, with D possibly matching TRBD1 (6 bases). This CDR3 region has 15 residues. V was trimmed by 0 bases and J by 2 bases, leaving 8 bases between them. The V gene's germline CDR1 is SGDLS and CDR2 YYNGEE. CDR3 sequence (DNA): TGTGCCAGCAGCGTAGCGACAGGAAACACCGGGGAGCTGTTTTTT. Translating it yields CASSVATGNTGELFF.

This clonotype was picked up a small number of times. The CDR3 here is CASSLTSRTDTQYF. CDR3 nucleotides: TGTGCCAGCAGCCTCACTAGTCGCACAGATACGCAGTATTTT. The V call is TRBV9, the J call TRBJ2-3, with a possible D match to TRBD2 (5 bases). The germline CDR1 and CDR2 sequences are SGDLS and YYNGEE. V lost 4 bases and J lost 1, with 10 bases in between. The CDR3 has 14 residues.

This clonotype has a count of ten or more. V is TRBV9 and J is TRBJ2-1; the D is unclear. CDR3 size: 15 residues. Trimming removed 2 bases from V and 0 bases from J, with 9 bases in between. From germline, CDR1 is SGDLS and CDR2 YYNGEE. As DNA, the CDR3 is TGTGCCAGCAGCGTGCAGGCGAGCTCCTACAATGAGCAGTTCTTC. It codes for CASSVQASSYNEQFF. Filled out from reference TRBV9 and TRBJ2-1, the complete variable domain reads DSGVTQTPKHLITATGQRVTLRCSPRSGDLSVYWYQQSLDQGLQFLIQYYNGEERAKGNILERFSAQQFPDLHSELNLSSLELGDSALYFCASSVQASSYNEQFFGPGTRLTVL.

The DNA for the CDR3 is TGTGCCAGCAGGCGGGACAGTTCGACGACAGATACGCAGTATTTT. Translated: CASRRDSSTTDTQYF. The genes are TRBV9 and TRBJ2-3; D is possibly TRBD1 (7 bases). This CDR3 has 15 amino acids. Trimming shortened V by 5 bases and J by 3 bases, and 16 bases separated the two germline ends. Germline V gives CDR1 SGDLS, CDR2 YYNGEE.

The chain uses TRBV9 and TRBJ2-1, with 7 bases identical to TRBD2. With 0 bases clipped from V and 5 bases from J, the junction kept 11 bases outside the gene matches. This CDR3 has 17 residues. The germline CDR1 and CDR2 sequences are SGDLS and YYNGEE. This CDR3 is CASSVDARGGSDNEQFF. The DNA for the CDR3 is TGTGCCAGCAGCGTAGACGCGCGCGGGGGATCGGACAATGAGCAGTTCTTC.

In this sample, this clonotype turned up many times. The chain combines TRBV9 with TRBJ1-1; D is ambiguous. Trimming removed 1 base from V and 1 base from J, with 5 bases in between. From germline, CDR1 is SGDLS and CDR2 YYNGEE. CDR3 size: 13 residues. The CDR3 reads CASSVSENTEAFF. The CDR3 DNA sequence: TGTGCCAGCAGCGTAAGCGAGAACACTGAAGCTTTCTTT.

In its sample, this clonotype ranks as medium-sized (0.01 to 0.1%). The chain combines TRBV9 with TRBJ2-3; D gene uncertain. The CDR3 is made up of 13 amino acids. The V end lost 0 bases, the J end lost 3 bases, and 5 bases lay between the germline ends. Germline assignment: CDR1 SGDLS and CDR2 YYNGEE. The CDR3 coding sequence is TGTGCCAGCAGCGTAGACCAAACAGATACGCAGTATTTT. This sequence encodes CASSVDQTDTQYF. The full variable domain, in which reference TRBV9 and TRBJ2-3 provide the parts outside the CDR3, is DSGVTQTPKHLITATGQRVTLRCSPRSGDLSVYWYQQSLDQGLQFLIQYYNGEERAKGNILERFSAQQFPDLHSELNLSSLELGDSALYFCASSVDQTDTQYFGPGTRLTVL.